This TCR beta chain was identified in a study of response to subunit inactivated influenza vaccine (dated by TCRdb to 2017 to 2018). About the study as a whole: To follow how T cells responded to a trivalent subunit inactivated influenza vaccine, the researchers relied on deep quantitative profiling of the T cell receptor repertoire.

Library preparation used RT-PCR. Sequencing relied on an Illumina HiSeq 2500. TCRdb handled the public reads itself, with Q25 trimming in fastp and clone calling in MiXCR, and kept productive beta chains. Each record represents a unique CDR3 protein, reported with the most common genes and DNA among its rows. The sample records about 700,000 distinct CDR3 sequences, around 13% of which are singletons. Around 6.5% of the sample lies in the top ten. A note on this clonotype: Its cognate antigen has yet to be identified. Per-nucleotide qualities are absent, and no much larger clonotype sits a single base away.

Results and caveats for the whole study, not just this receptor: The authors suggested that each seasonal influenza vaccination may recruit only a limited number of new T cells.

The CDR3 has 13 amino acids, counting the end cysteine and phenylalanine. The retained sequence is limited to the CDR3, 39 bases, with the frame set at the first base. CDR1 and CDR2 are read off the germline V gene as MNHNS and SASEGT. V loses 2 bases, J loses 3 bases, and the germline ends lie 7 bases apart. The receptor was derived from a man over 45 who received an inactivated influenza vaccine. Donor details come from another sample of the same person, matched by shared clones. Recombination linked TRBV6-1 to TRBJ1-1, with the D gene not confidently named. Source: PBMCs from blood, taken 14 to 15 days before vaccination. The CDR3 region has the sequence CASSEHTDTEAFF. The DNA sequence follows: TGTGCCAGCAGTGAACATACGGACACTGAAGCTTTCTTT.